This T cell receptor (beta chain) was sequenced in a study of blood T cell repertoires in COVID-19. As for the study in general: There were acute and convalescent COVID-19 samples, and they came from the United States, Italy and Spain. PBMCs, B-cell-depleted T cells, or T cells provided the cDNA or gDNA that made up the material.

This CDR3 is built from 16 residues. Germline V gene sequence: CDR1 SGHTS, CDR2 YDEGEE. V trimming: 4 bases; J trimming: 5 bases; junction bases outside the gene matches: 12. In the original workflow: Amplification with reference gene primers provided the estimates of nucleated cell counts. This table comes from immunoSEQ multiplex PCR, and its TCRdb copy is limited to in-frame clones, with some not included. V, J and clone size reflect that table, while D and trimming were determined from the DNA. This sample has some 230,000 clones, with around 83% found just once. Sequencing input: peripheral blood. The J gene is TRBJ1-1, the V gene TRBV5-8, with 9 bases aligning to TRBD1. The sequence derives from a man aged 35 to 55 with acute or convalescent COVID-19. DNA of the CDR3: TGTGCCAGCAGCGTGGGGACAGGGCTCCTAGGGACTGAAGCTTTCTTT. Amino acids: CASSVGTGLLGTEAFF.